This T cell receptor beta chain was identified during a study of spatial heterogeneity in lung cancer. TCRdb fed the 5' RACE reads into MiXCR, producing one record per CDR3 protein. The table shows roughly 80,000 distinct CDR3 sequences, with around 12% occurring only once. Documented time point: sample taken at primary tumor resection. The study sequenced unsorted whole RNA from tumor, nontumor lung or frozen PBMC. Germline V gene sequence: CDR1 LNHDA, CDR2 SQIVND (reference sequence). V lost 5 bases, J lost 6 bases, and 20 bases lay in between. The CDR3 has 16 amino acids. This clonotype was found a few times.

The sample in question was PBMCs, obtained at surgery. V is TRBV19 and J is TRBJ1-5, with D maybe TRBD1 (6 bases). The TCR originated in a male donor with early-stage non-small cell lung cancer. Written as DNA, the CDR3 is TGTGCCAGTAGTCCCCGGGCAGGGGAGGTTGGTCAGCCCCAGCATTTT. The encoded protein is CASSPRAGEVGQPQHF.